One sample yielded the 22 T cell receptor beta chains listed below, sequenced in a study of PD-1 blockade in classical Hodgkin lymphoma. Method: immunoSEQ multiplex PCR; TCRdb's copy keeps in-frame clones and lacks some. The table lists about 19,000 clones, 65% to 85% of them singletons. The time point here: cycle 4 day 1 (C4D1), after less than seven weeks of nivolumab. Brentuximab vedotin exposure varied, and every patient relapsed after autologous stem cell transplantation. The source material was peripheral blood mononuclear cells (PBMCs), sampled before the fourth cycle of nivolumab. The receptors were sampled from a human donor with classical Hodgkin lymphoma.

This chain uses TRBV13 with TRBJ2-7; a possible D gene is TRBD1 (5 bases). The CDR3 loop spans 14 amino acids. CDR1 is PRHDT, CDR2 FYEKMQ, per germline (reference sequence). Trimming left V 0 bases short and J 4 bases short, with 10 bases between. CDR3 sequence reads: CASSLGGPRYEQYF. As DNA, the CDR3 is TGTGCCAGCAGCTTAGGGGGGCCCCGTTACGAGCAGTACTTC.

The chain joins TRBV10-3 to TRBJ2-3, with D perhaps matching TRBD2 (6 bases). From germline, CDR1 is ENHRY and CDR2 SYGVKD. V was pared by 10 bases and J by 1 base, with 15 bases between. The CDR3 has 14 residues. The CDR3 DNA sequence: TGTGCCAACTCTCCCGGAGGGGGCACAGATACGCAGTATTTT. Its translation: CANSPGGGTDTQYF.

The rearrangement uses TRBV5-1 and TRBJ2-7; D ambiguous. CDR3 size: 13 residues. Germline V gene lookup returns CDR1 SGHRS and CDR2 YFSETQ. Trimming left V 1 base short and J 0 bases short, with 5 bases between. This CDR3 reads CASSLPVSYEQYV. Here the CDR3 DNA reads TGCGCCAGCAGCTTGCCGGTCTCCTACGAGCAGTACGTC.

V is TRBV7-2 and J is TRBJ2-4; TRBD1 matches 7 bases. The CDR3 sequence is 16 residues long. Germline CDR1 is SGHTA and CDR2 is FQGNSA. V lost 1 base and J lost 1; bases outside the gene matches: 4. The CDR3 region has the DNA TGTGCCAGCAGCTTAGTACCGACAGGGGCCAAAAACATTCAGTACTTC. Translating it yields CASSLVPTGAKNIQYF. The full variable domain, with the rest looked up from reference TRBV7-2 and TRBJ2-4, is GAGVSQSPSNKVTEKGKDVELRCDPISGHTALYWYRQSLGQGLEFLIYFQGNSAPDKSGLPSDRFSAERTGGSVSTLTIQRTQQEDSAVYLCASSLVPTGAKNIQYFGAGTRLSVL.

By share, this clone ranks as medium-sized. The chain is built from TRBV19 and TRBJ1-1; D not certain. V was clipped by 3 bases and J by 4 bases, with 18 bases between them. There are 16 residues in the CDR3. The germline V gene has CDR1 LNHDA and CDR2 SQIVND (reference sequence). Here the CDR3 reads CASSMAGPYAVTEAFF. CDR3 nucleotide sequence: TGTGCCAGTAGTATGGCAGGTCCCTACGCGGTCACTGAAGCTTTCTTT.

The rearrangement links TRBV5-1 to TRBJ2-5, with 7 nucleotides matching TRBD1. V shed 5 bases and J 2 bases; nucleotides not matched to a gene: 9. Germline V gene lookup returns CDR1 SGHRS and CDR2 YFSETQ. The CDR3 length is 15 residues. CDR3 DNA sequence: TGCGCCAGCAGTTTTTTGGGACAGCCTCAAGAGACCCAGTACTTC. Translating it yields CASSFLGQPQETQYF.

The CDR3 sequence: CASSLRLEQYF. The DNA for the CDR3 is TGTGCCAGCAGCTTACGTCTCGAGCAGTACTTC. The chain couples TRBV7-9 to TRBJ2-7; no clear D gene. With 2 bases removed from V and 6 bases from J, the gap between germline ends came to 5 bases. CDR1 and CDR2 from the germline V gene are SEHNR and FQNEAQ (reference sequence). The CDR3 runs to 11 residues. Full variable domain (missing parts from reference TRBV7-9 and TRBJ2-7): DTGVSQNPRHKITKRGQNVTFRCDPISEHNRLYWYRQTLGQGPEFLTYFQNEAQLEKSRLLSDRFSAERPKGSFSTLEIQRTEQGDSAMYLCASSLRLEQYFGPGTRLTVT.

The chain has TRBV6-5 and TRBJ1-5; TRBD1 aligns across 8 bases. The V gene's germline CDR1 is MNHEY and CDR2 SVGAGI. CDR3 size: 14 residues. V shed 6 bases, J shed 2 bases, and the junction held 3 bases outside the gene matches. The CDR3 coding sequence is TGTGCCAGCAGGGAGACAGGGGGCAATCAGCCCCAGCATTTT. This sequence encodes CASRETGGNQPQHF.

The rearrangement uses TRBV27 and TRBJ1-2; tentatively, D is TRBD1 (5 bases). V lost 6 bases and J 1 base, leaving 12 bases between the germline ends. CDR3 length equals 14 residues. Germline assignment: CDR1 MNHEY and CDR2 SMNVEV (reference sequence). Written as DNA, the CDR3 is TGTGCCAGCAGCCCCACCAGGGTTAACTATGGCTACACCTTC. It translates to CASSPTRVNYGYTF.

J is TRBJ1-1 and V is TRBV19; D remains unclear. From germline, CDR1 is LNHDA and CDR2 SQIVND (reference sequence). The CDR3 consists of 15 residues. V dropped 2 bases and J dropped 1 base, with 11 bases sitting between them. Here the CDR3 reads CASSIFPTSNTEAFF. For the CDR3, the DNA is TGTGCCAGTAGTATATTTCCGACATCGAACACTGAAGCTTTCTTT.

The chain combines TRBV7-9 with TRBJ2-7, with D possibly TRBD2 on 5 matching bases. The CDR3 sequence is 15 residues long. From germline, CDR1 is SEHNR and CDR2 FQNEAQ (reference sequence). The germline V and J ends were trimmed by 4 bases and 0 bases, with 13 bases remaining between them. The CDR3 loop is CASSSIPAGSYEQYF. CDR3 coding DNA: TGTGCCAGCAGCTCAATACCGGCGGGCTCCTACGAGCAGTACTTC.

The CDR3 coding sequence is TGCGCCAGCAGCCTCCGGGCGGGGGGTTACGAGCAGTACGTC. This gives the protein CASSLRAGGYEQYV. The rearrangement links TRBV4-1 to TRBJ2-7, with 8 bases identical to TRBD2. The germline CDR1 and CDR2 sequences are MGHRA and YSYEKL. This CDR3 has 14 amino acids. V was pared by 4 bases and J by 4 bases, with 6 bases of the junction left unmatched.

This clone was recorded only once. This chain connects TRBV10-3 to TRBJ2-7, with 7 bases identical to TRBD1. The CDR3 has 14 residues. Germline V lookup: CDR1 ENHRY, CDR2 SYGVKD. J gave up 2 bases and V 5 bases, and 6 bases lay outside the gene matches. The CDR3 DNA reads TGTGCCATCAGTCCCGGGACAGTCCCCTACGAGCAGTACTTC. Protein product: CAISPGTVPYEQYF.

This chain links TRBV5-1 with TRBJ2-1; D may correspond to TRBD1 or TRBD2 (5 bases each). The germline CDR1 and CDR2 sequences are SGHRS and YFSETQ. The CDR3 runs 16 residues. With 0 bases removed from V and 0 bases from J, the gap between germline ends came to 10 bases. The CDR3 is CASSLAGGSSYNEQFF. CDR3 DNA sequence: TGCGCCAGCAGCTTGGCTGGGGGAAGCTCCTACAATGAGCAGTTCTTC.

The chain has TRBV28 and TRBJ1-2; no clear D. V lost 6 bases and J 10 bases, leaving 9 bases between the germline ends. The germline gives CDR1 MDHEN, CDR2 SYDVKM. CDR3 length equals 10 residues. This CDR3 is CASSPPNYTF. CDR3 in DNA: TGTGCCAGCAGCCCCCCAAACTACACCTTC.

This chain uses TRBV6-1 with TRBJ2-7; D is undetermined. The CDR3 runs to 12 residues. The V end lost 2 bases, the J end lost 0 bases, and 2 bases lay between the germline ends. The V gene's germline CDR1 is MNHNS and CDR2 SASEGT. The CDR3 DNA follows: TGTGCCAGCAGTGAAAGCTCCTACGAGCAGTACGTC. Translating it yields CASSESSYEQYV.

The chain recombines TRBV10-1 with TRBJ1-4, with no clear D. The V gene lost 3 bases and the J gene lost 8 bases, with 7 bases spanning the gap. The CDR3 totals 12 residues. The germline V gene encodes CDR1 WNHNN and CDR2 SYGVQD (reference sequence). CDR3 loop: CASSDGREKLFF. DNA of the CDR3: TGCGCCAGCAGTGACGGGAGGGAAAAACTGTTTTTT.

J is TRBJ1-4 and V is TRBV30; D ambiguous. The CDR3 has 13 amino acids. V lost 7 bases, J lost 5 bases, and 14 bases lay in between. Germline V gene data show CDR1 as GTSNPN and CDR2 as SVGIG (reference sequence). As DNA, the CDR3 is TGTGCCTCCCTCATGTCAGGAAATGAAAAACTGTTTTTT. The encoded protein is CASLMSGNEKLFF.

The table lists this clone with a few counts. The V call is TRBV14, the J call TRBJ2-2; D perhaps matches TRBD2 (5 bases). The CDR3 extends over 16 amino acids. V shed 0 bases and J shed 5 bases, with 13 bases lying between them. Germline V gene sequence: CDR1 SGHDN, CDR2 FVKESK. The CDR3 sequence: CASSQDHWRATGELFF. Here the CDR3 DNA reads TGTGCCAGCAGCCAAGATCACTGGCGGGCGACCGGGGAGCTGTTTTTT.

V and J are TRBV6-5 and TRBJ1-5; 12 positions agree with TRBD1. The trim removed 6 bases at V and 5 bases at J, leaving 5 bases unmatched. CDR3 length: 15 amino acids. Germline assignment: CDR1 MNHEY and CDR2 SVGAGI. The CDR3, as DNA: TGTGCCAGCAGGACCGGGACAGGGGGCTATCAGCCCCAGCATTTT. Amino acids: CASRTGTGGYQPQHF.

The V and J genes are TRBV23-1 and TRBJ2-7; D is possibly TRBD1 (7 bases). TRBV23-1 is labeled an ORF, and its function is uncertain. The ends were cut back, 3 bases at V and 1 base at J, with 10 bases in the middle. The CDR3 consists of 14 residues. CDR3 in amino acids: CASSHRGESYEQYF. The CDR3, as DNA: TGCGCCAGCAGTCACAGGGGGGAGTCCTACGAGCAGTACTTC.

J is TRBJ2-5 and V is TRBV25-1; D is unclear. This CDR3 contains 12 residues. V was clipped by 5 bases and J by 3 bases, with 7 bases between them. Germline V CDR1 and CDR2: MGHDK, SYGVNS. In nucleotides, the CDR3 is TGTGCCAGCAGTACAGCGAAAGAGACCCAGTACTTC. It specifies CASSTAKETQYF.